These 4 T cell receptor beta chains were sequenced from one sample in a study of blood T cell repertoires in COVID-19. The repertoire was sequenced with immunoSEQ multiplex PCR; TCRdb's copy has only in-frame clones and lacks some. The sample holds roughly 250,000 clones; 83% are singletons and the top ten take 3.5% to 4%. Sequenced sample: PBMCs or T cells enriched from blood (not recorded which). These TCRs come from a woman aged 35 to 49 who had been exposed to COVID-19.

The chain employs TRBV12-3 or TRBV12-4 and TRBJ2-7, with D possibly being TRBD1 (6 bases). Trimming left V 2 bases short and J 6 bases short, with 11 bases between. The CDR3 is 13 residues long. The CDR3 bases are TGTGCCAGCAGTTTAACAGGGTCCGGCGAGCAGTACTTC. It specifies CASSLTGSGEQYF.

The chain employs TRBV5-6 and TRBJ2-6; possibly TRBD1 for D (6 bases). The CDR3 extends over 19 amino acids. Trimming pared 0 bases from V and 0 bases from J, leaving 16 bases between. The germline CDR1 and CDR2 sequences are SGHDT and YYEEEE. CDR3 sequence (DNA): TGTGCCAGCAGCTTGGTGTTAGGGACAATAGGCTCTGGGGCCAACGTCCTGACTTTC. This gives the protein CASSLVLGTIGSGANVLTF.

The rearrangement uses TRBV11-2 and TRBJ1-5; D ambiguous. The CDR3 contains 13 residues. Trimming removed 4 bases at V and 6 bases at J, with 10 bases between. Germline values: CDR1 SGHAT, CDR2 FQNNGV. The CDR3 coding sequence is TGTGCCAGCAGCTCAAACGGAGCTCAGCCCCAGCATTTT. It is translated as CASSSNGAQPQHF.

This sequence joins TRBV5-1 and TRBJ2-3; D perhaps matches TRBD1 (6 bases). Per the germline V gene, CDR1 is SGHRS and CDR2 is YFSETQ. Deletions cut 6 bases from V and 0 bases from J, with 17 bases between. This CDR3 has 16 amino acids. The CDR3 loop reads CASKTPSGESTDTQYF. As DNA, the CDR3 is TGCGCCAGCAAAACGCCATCAGGGGAAAGCACAGATACGCAGTATTTT.